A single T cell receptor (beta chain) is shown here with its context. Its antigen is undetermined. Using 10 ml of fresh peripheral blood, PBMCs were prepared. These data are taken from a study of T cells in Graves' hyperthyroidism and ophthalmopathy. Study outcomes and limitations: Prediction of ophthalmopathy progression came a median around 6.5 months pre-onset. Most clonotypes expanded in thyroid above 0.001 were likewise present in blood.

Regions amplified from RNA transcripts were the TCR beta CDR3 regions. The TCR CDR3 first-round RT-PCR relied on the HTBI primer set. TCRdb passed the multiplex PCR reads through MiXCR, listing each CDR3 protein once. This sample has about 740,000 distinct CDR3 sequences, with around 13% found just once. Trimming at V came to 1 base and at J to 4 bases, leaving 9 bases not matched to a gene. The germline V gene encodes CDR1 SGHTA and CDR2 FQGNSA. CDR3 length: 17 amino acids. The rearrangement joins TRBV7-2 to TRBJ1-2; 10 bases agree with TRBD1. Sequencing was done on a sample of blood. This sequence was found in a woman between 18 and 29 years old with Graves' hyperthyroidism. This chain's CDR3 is CASSLDLGQGVIYGYTF. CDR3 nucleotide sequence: TGTGCCAGCAGCTTAGACCTTGGACAGGGGGTTATCTATGGCTACACCTTC. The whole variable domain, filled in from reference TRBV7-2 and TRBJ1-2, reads GAGVSQSPSNKVTEKGKDVELRCDPISGHTALYWYRQSLGQGLEFLIYFQGNSAPDKSGLPSDRFSAERTGGSVSTLTIQRTQQEDSAVYLCASSLDLGQGVIYGYTFGSGTRLTVV.